This TCR beta chain stems from a study of T cells expressing NK-cell markers (dated by TCRdb to 2018 to 2021). In the study overall: About eight donors provided sorted CD3+CD56+NKG2C+, CD3+CD56+NKG2C- and CD3+CD56-NKG2C+ T-cell subsets, whose TCR beta-chain repertoires were profiled. Of the eight sequenced donors, seven were found to be HCMV-seropositive and one was found to be HCMV-seronegative. The eight sequenced donors were randomly selected healthy volunteers, three men and five women. Sequencing of the libraries produced 2 x 150 bp reads on Illumina HiSeq 2000/2500, MiSeq or NextSeq.

What the research found in general, with its limitations: Those dominant clonotypes were again the most abundant among CD3+CD56-NKG2C+ cells in a handful of donors, at roughly 25-60.1%. Whether the expanded NKG2C-expressing T cell clones were specific for HCMV antigens remained unclear. In a handful of donors, the dominant CD3+CD56+NKG2C+ clonotypes were among the top 10 CD8+ clonotypes and accounted for roughly 1.0-8% of CD8+ T cells.

A remark on this clonotype: Its cognate antigen has yet to be identified.

To determine HCMV serostatus, a commercial ELISA kit was used to detect HCMV-specific IgG in serum. Peripheral blood mononuclear cells were isolated from blood by Ficoll density gradient centrifugation. TCRdb names Illumina HiSeq 2000 as the instrument used. TCR beta cDNA libraries were prepared using 5'RACE template switching, which introduced a universal primer site and unique molecular identifiers. Priming for cDNA synthesis came from the TCR beta constant segment, and two successive PCR amplification steps followed. On the authors' methods: MIGEC was used to demultiplex reads and group reads by UMI, and MiTCR was used to assemble and quantify clonotypes. To exclude erroneous sequences, any TCR cDNA sequence not supported by at least two reads was discarded. Downstream repertoire analysis used the tcR package, and clonotypes were matched across fractions by CDR3 nucleotide sequence plus V segment. VDJmatch was used to annotate antigen specificity against VDJdb, with one amino acid substitution in CDR3 allowed. Following TCRdb reprocessing, every CDR3 protein sequence forms one entry, and DNA is not provided. The V and J calls reflect TCRdb's pipeline rather than the authors' work. The sample's table covers some 110,000 distinct CDR3 sequences. The ten largest clones represent less than 20% of the sample.

The germline V gene encodes CDR1 SGHDN and CDR2 FVKESK. The CDR3 runs 14 residues from the cysteine to the phenylalanine. The record lacks a DNA sequence. This sequence was found in a woman between 18 and 75 years old in good health. The sequence joins TRBV14 to TRBJ2-3; TCRdb gives TRBD2 as the D gene, but with no DNA this cannot be confirmed. The sequencing input was blood T cells: a sorted CD56 or NKG2C T cell subset, CD4+ or CD8+ T cells, or bulk PBMC T cells (not recorded which). The CDR3 amino acid sequence is: CASSPSGFWTPQYF.